A single sample gave rise to the 19 T cell receptor beta chains below, sequenced in a study of blood T cell repertoires in COVID-19. Method: immunoSEQ multiplex PCR; TCRdb's copy keeps in-frame clones and lacks some. The sample yields a few hundred thousand clones, around 87% seen once. Sequenced input: PBMCs or T cells enriched from blood (not recorded which). Source of these receptors: a man younger than 45 in a cohort exposed to, infected with or recovered from COVID-19 (not recorded which).

V gene TRBV7-9 combines with J gene TRBJ2-7, with no clear D. Trimming pared 7 bases from V and 0 bases from J, leaving 10 bases between. This CDR3 spans 13 amino acids. CDR1 is SEHNR, CDR2 FQNEAQ, per germline (reference sequence). The DNA of the CDR3 is TGTGCCAGCACCTCGAGTCGCTCCTACGAGCAGTACTTC. Amino acid sequence: CASTSSRSYEQYF.

The genes are TRBV9 and TRBJ1-6, with unresolved D. The CDR3 runs to 13 residues. Germline CDR1 SGDLS, CDR2 YYNGEE. Between the trimmed V and J ends, which lost 4 bases and 5 bases, there was a span of 7 bases. The CDR3 protein is CASSSGDNSPLHF. The CDR3 region has the DNA TGTGCCAGCAGCTCCGGGGATAATTCACCCCTCCACTTT.

V and J are TRBV5-1 and TRBJ2-1; 7 bases match TRBD2. This CDR3 region has 15 residues. CDR1 and CDR2 (germline): SGHRS, YFSETQ. V was clipped by 5 bases and J by 7 bases; unmatched bases: 12. This CDR3 is CASSLQAGPGNEQFF. The CDR3 DNA sequence: TGCGCCAGCAGTCTTCAAGCGGGACCCGGGAATGAGCAGTTCTTC.

J is TRBJ2-3 and V is TRBV11-3; D possibly corresponds to TRBD2 (5 bases). CDR3 length equals 16 residues. The ends were cut back, 1 base at V and 0 bases at J, with 11 bases in the middle. Germline V CDR1 and CDR2: SGHNT, YENEEA. The CDR3 loop reads CASSLGTLSSTDTQYF. The CDR3, as DNA: TGTGCCAGCAGCTTAGGGACTTTATCTAGCACAGATACGCAGTATTTT.

The chain has TRBV3-1 (or the pseudogene TRBV3-2) and TRBJ1-2; TRBD1 matches 8 bases. V lost 6 bases, J lost 4 bases, and 16 bases stayed unmatched. This CDR3 has 17 residues. Germline CDR1 and CDR2: LGHDT and YNNKEL (reference sequence). CDR3 nucleotide sequence: TGTGCCAGCAGTATACCGGGACAGGAGGCCCCACTCTATGGCTACACCTTC. It codes for CASSIPGQEAPLYGYTF.

The V gene is TRBV19, the J gene TRBJ1-1; no reliable D call. The CDR3 has 15 amino acids. Germline assignment: CDR1 LNHDA and CDR2 SQIVND (reference sequence). V was trimmed by 6 bases and J by 4 bases, leaving 18 bases between them. The CDR3 sequence is CASRSEGFAGTEAFF. In nucleotides, the CDR3 is TGTGCCAGTAGGTCCGAAGGTTTTGCGGGCACTGAAGCTTTCTTT.

V usage is TRBV18 and J usage is TRBJ2-6, with TRBD1 identical over 8 bases. From germline, CDR1 is KGHSH and CDR2 LQKENI. There are 17 residues in the CDR3. J was trimmed by 4 bases and V by 6 bases; bases with no gene match: 11. The DNA of the CDR3 is TGTGCCAGCTCTCAACGGACAGGGATGGCGGGGGCCAACGTCCTGACTTTC. Residues: CASSQRTGMAGANVLTF.

The V call is TRBV5-3, the J call TRBJ1-5; 7 positions agree with TRBD1. TRBV5-3 is assigned to the ORF class and has an uncertain function. CDR3 length: 13 amino acids. V was clipped by 4 bases and J by 10 bases; unmatched bases: 8. The DNA of the CDR3 is TGTGCCAGAAGCGAGACAGGGACGGAACCCCAGCATTTT. Its protein product is CARSETGTEPQHF.

This chain joins TRBV27 and TRBJ2-2; D not certain. The V gene lost 6 bases and the J gene lost 4 bases, with 12 bases spanning the gap. The CDR3 extends over 14 amino acids. The germline V gene has CDR1 MNHEY and CDR2 SMNVEV (reference sequence). CDR3 nucleotide sequence: TGTGCCAGCAGCGGTTCCGCCGGCACCGGGGAGCTGTTTTTT. It is translated as CASSGSAGTGELFF.

V usage is TRBV5-5 and J usage is TRBJ2-7, with 11 bases fitting TRBD2. Germline V gene sequence: CDR1 SGHKS, CDR2 YYEKEE (reference sequence). CDR3 length equals 15 residues. V was pared by 1 base and J by 1 base, with 1 base of the junction left unmatched. This CDR3 reads CASSLRTSGSYEQYF. The DNA for the CDR3 is TGTGCCAGCAGCTTGCGGACTAGCGGGTCCTACGAGCAGTACTTC. The entire variable domain, with the rest obtained from reference TRBV5-5 and TRBJ2-7, is as follows: DAGVTQSPTHLIKTRGQQVTLRCSPISGHKSVSWYQQVLGQGPQFIFQYYEKEERGRGNFPDRFSARQFPNYSSELNVNALLLGDSALYLCASSLRTSGSYEQYFGPGTRLTVT.

The chain joins TRBV10-2 to TRBJ1-2, with D maybe TRBD1 (5 bases). Per the germline V gene, CDR1 is WSHSY and CDR2 is SAAADI. The CDR3 covers 13 residues. The V end was cut by 6 bases, the J end by 6 bases, with 14 bases between. The CDR3 reads CASRWGLLDGYTF. The DNA of the CDR3 is TGCGCCAGCAGATGGGGACTTCTGGATGGCTACACCTTC.

This chain connects TRBV9 to TRBJ1-1; 9 positions match TRBD1. V gave up 9 bases and J gave up 3 bases; unmatched junction bases: 12. Looked up from germline, CDR1 is SGDLS and CDR2 is YYNGEE. The CDR3 sequence is 15 residues long. The CDR3 region has the DNA TGTGCCACCTCCCCCCTGGGGACAGGGTACACTGAAGCTTTCTTT. This encodes CATSPLGTGYTEAFF.

This sequence joins TRBV6-5 and TRBJ2-3; maybe TRBD1 (5 bases). This CDR3 is built from 15 residues. With 8 bases removed from V and 2 bases from J, the gap between germline ends came to 17 bases. In germline, CDR1 is MNHEY, CDR2 SVGAGI. CDR3 coding DNA: TGTGCCAGCGGAGAGTATGGGGCCACCACAGATACGCAGTATTTT. Protein sequence: CASGEYGATTDTQYF.

The chain links TRBV5-1 to TRBJ2-7, with 9 positions matching TRBD2. Germline V lookup: CDR1 SGHRS, CDR2 YFSETQ. The V segment lost 2 bases and the J segment 2 bases; nucleotides outside the gene matches: 2. There are 14 residues in the CDR3. For the CDR3, the DNA is TGCGCCAGCAGCTTCGCTAGCGGGACCTACGAGCAGTACTTC. This gives the protein CASSFASGTYEQYF.

This chain uses TRBV4-1 with TRBJ2-2, with 9 bases lining up with TRBD2. The CDR3 has 14 amino acids. Per the germline V gene, CDR1 is MGHRA and CDR2 is YSYEKL. The ends lost 11 bases at V and 5 bases at J; junction bases unmatched: 9. CDR3 coding DNA: TGCGCCTCCCTTGACAGCGGGAGGACCGGGGAGCTGTTTTTT. Its protein product is CASLDSGRTGELFF.

The chain carries TRBV27 and TRBJ1-2, with 7 bases aligning to TRBD1. The CDR3 is 15 residues long. J was trimmed by 4 bases and V by 5 bases; bases with no gene match: 10. Germline V lookup: CDR1 MNHEY, CDR2 SMNVEV (reference sequence). The CDR3 bases are TGTGCCAGCAGTCCAAGGACAGGCTACTTCTATGGCTACACCTTC. Translating gives CASSPRTGYFYGYTF.

The chain uses TRBV6-4 and TRBJ2-7; 8 bases line up with TRBD2. This CDR3 is 15 amino acids long. CDR1 and CDR2 from the germline V gene are MRHNA and SNTAGT. The V segment lost 0 bases and the J segment 0 bases; nucleotides outside the gene matches: 1. CDR3 protein: CASSDSSGSSYEQYF. CDR3 sequence (DNA): TGTGCCAGCAGTGACTCGAGCGGGAGCTCCTACGAGCAGTACTTC.

This clone came up once. The genes are TRBV7-9 and TRBJ2-7, with 7 bases aligning to TRBD1. V shed 7 bases and J 6 bases; nucleotides not matched to a gene: 15. Germline values: CDR1 SEHNR, CDR2 FQNEAQ (reference sequence). This CDR3 is built from 15 residues. CDR3 loop: CASNPLDRVSGEQYF. CDR3 coding DNA: TGTGCCAGCAACCCCCTAGACAGGGTTTCTGGCGAGCAGTACTTC.

The rearrangement uses TRBV7-9 and TRBJ1-1, with TRBD1 matching 8 bases. The V gene's germline CDR1 is SEHNR and CDR2 FQNEAQ (reference sequence). The CDR3 has 18 residues. V was clipped by 3 bases and J by 6 bases; unmatched bases: 18. Written as DNA, the CDR3 is TGTGCCAGCAGCTTGATTTGGGCAGGGGGCCGGATAGCAGCTGAAGCTTTCTTT. It encodes CASSLIWAGGRIAAEAFF.